The 16 T cell receptor beta chains below were found in one sample sequenced in a study of T cells expressing NK-cell markers. After re-calling the 5' RACE reads, TCRdb lists one entry per CDR3 protein, DNA absent. This table holds fewer than 550,000 distinct CDR3 sequences. Sequencing input: blood T cells: a sorted CD56 or NKG2C T cell subset, CD4+ or CD8+ T cells, or bulk PBMC T cells (not recorded which). The receptor set was obtained from a woman aged 45-65 years in good health.

This sequence joins TRBV3-1 and TRBJ2-1. The length of the CDR3 is 16 residues. Germline V gene lookup returns CDR1 LGHDT and CDR2 YNNKEL (reference sequence). CDR3 in amino acids: CASSHWTDVSRNEQFF.

V is TRBV12-3 or TRBV12-4 and J is TRBJ1-4; the D gene TCRdb calls, TRBD1, cannot be checked with no DNA. The CDR3 is 15 residues long. This CDR3 reads CASSLGTPGGEKLFF.

The J gene is TRBJ2-3, the V gene TRBV6-6. Germline V lookup: CDR1 MNHNY, CDR2 SVGAGI (reference sequence). This CDR3 spans 14 amino acids. The CDR3 sequence is CASSYSQNTDTQYF.

This chain connects TRBV18 to TRBJ2-4; with no DNA, the TCRdb D assignment of TRBD1 cannot be verified. There are 14 residues in the CDR3. CDR1 and CDR2 from the germline V gene are KGHSH and LQKENI. The CDR3 loop reads CASSQRGNENIQYF.

This chain links TRBV29-1 with TRBJ2-5. The CDR3 has 13 amino acids. Germline loops: CDR1 SQVTM, CDR2 ANQGSEA. The CDR3 sequence is CSVSLTYQETQYF. The whole variable domain, remainder taken from reference TRBV29-1 and TRBJ2-5, is SAVISQKPSRDICQRGTSLTIQCQVDSQVTMMFWYRQQPGQSLTLIATANQGSEATYESGFVIDKFPISRPNLTFSTLTVSNMSPEDSSIYLCSVSLTYQETQYFGPGTRLLVL.

The rearrangement uses TRBV5-1 and TRBJ2-2; TCRdb names TRBD2, which stays unverified in the absence of DNA. Germline V gives CDR1 SGHRS, CDR2 YFSETQ. This CDR3 has 15 amino acids. CDR3 amino acids: CASRHTSFITGELFF.

The gene calls are TRBV7-2 and TRBJ2-2; the D call from TCRdb, TRBD1, cannot be confirmed without DNA. Looked up from germline, CDR1 is SGHTA and CDR2 is FQGNSA. This CDR3 is 14 amino acids long. CDR3 sequence reads: CASRGGPNTGELFF.

The chain has TRBV24-1 and TRBJ2-3; TCRdb proposes TRBD1, but this gene call is untestable without DNA. This CDR3 region has 18 residues. Germline loops: CDR1 KGHDR, CDR2 SFDVKD. CDR3: CATSERDRGKLGTDTQYF.

This chain joins TRBV29-1 and TRBJ1-2; lacking DNA, the TRBD1 call made by TCRdb goes unchecked. Germline CDR1 and CDR2: SQVTM and ANQGSEA. CDR3 size: 16 residues. The CDR3 spells CSVGPGQGQKGYGYTF.

This chain uses TRBV7-2 with TRBJ2-3; TCRdb calls TRBD1, which cannot be checked without DNA. The CDR3 spans 12 residues. From germline, CDR1 is SGHTA and CDR2 FQGNSA. The CDR3 sequence is CASSRPQNTQYF.

The chain couples TRBV20-1 to TRBJ2-2. CDR1 is DFQATT and CDR2 is SNEGSKA in the germline V gene (reference sequence). The CDR3 consists of 14 residues. The CDR3 loop is CSARAGSNTGELFF.

The genes are TRBV3-1 and TRBJ1-1. Looked up from germline, CDR1 is LGHDT and CDR2 is YNNKEL (reference sequence). The CDR3 consists of 14 residues. This CDR3 is CASSQVPHLTEAFF.

The genes are TRBV7-8 and TRBJ2-1; TCRdb gives TRBD2 as the D gene, but with no DNA this cannot be confirmed. The V gene's germline CDR1 is SGHVS and CDR2 FQNEAQ. The length of the CDR3 is 18 residues. The CDR3 region is CASSLVRAAWTSYNEQFF. Full variable domain (outside the CDR3, taken from reference TRBV7-8 and TRBJ2-1): GAGVSQSPRYKVAKRGQDVALRCDPISGHVSLFWYQQALGQGPEFLTYFQNEAQLDKSGLPSDRFFAERPEGSVSTLKIQRTQQEDSAVYLCASSLVRAAWTSYNEQFFGPGTRLTVL.

The chain carries TRBV5-6 and TRBJ2-1. Germline CDR1 SGHDT, CDR2 YYEEEE. The CDR3 runs to 14 residues. CDR3 amino acids: CASSHTKENNEQFF. The whole variable domain, filled in from reference TRBV5-6 and TRBJ2-1, reads DAGVTQSPTHLIKTRGQQVTLRCSPKSGHDTVSWYQQALGQGPQFIFQYYEEEERQRGNFPDRFSGHQFPNYSSELNVNALLLGDSALYLCASSHTKENNEQFFGPGTRLTVL.

The chain links TRBV20-1 to TRBJ2-3; TCRdb outputs TRBD2, but without DNA this stays unchecked. CDR3 length equals 14 residues. From germline, CDR1 is DFQATT and CDR2 SNEGSKA (reference sequence). The CDR3 loop is CSAKGRVSTDTQYF.

The chain carries TRBV20-1 and TRBJ2-2; TCRdb names TRBD1, which stays unverified in the absence of DNA. The CDR3 loop spans 16 amino acids. Germline CDR1 reads DFQATT; CDR2 reads SNEGSKA (reference sequence). CDR3 sequence reads: CSARYTGTGATGELFF.